This T cell receptor (beta chain) was recorded in a study of cytomegalovirus exposure and HLA in healthy donors. Study results and caveats: Later analysis suggested most CMV-associated TCR beta chains were HLA-restricted. CMV serostatus was the only recorded immune exposure for donors. Later findings reportedly placed an Asian-associated ancestry cluster below the roughly 690-donor mean for N-insertions.

Of note for this clone: The antigen is undetermined. The junction does not match germline at one end; this may be a read error.

This CDR3 is built from 13 residues. In germline, CDR1 is SEHNR, CDR2 FQNEAQ (reference sequence). Use of 60 Vbeta and 13 Jbeta primers characterized the PCR. Data came from immunoSEQ multiplex PCR; TCRdb stores just in-frame clones and leaves some out. Among some 150,000 clones listed, more than 75% were seen once. The sequenced material came from PBMCs. The receptor's source is a male donor in good health and CMV-seronegative. J is TRBJ1-1 and V is TRBV7-9; no clear D. As DNA, the CDR3 is TGTTCCAGCAGCCTTCCGGGTATCACTGAAGCTTTCTTT. Its translation is CSSSLPGITEAFF.